The T cell receptor (beta chain) under discussion was sequenced for a study of blood T cell repertoires in COVID-19. CDR3 length: 16 amino acids. CDR1 is SGHRS and CDR2 is YFSETQ in the germline V gene. V was clipped by 0 bases and J by 2 bases; unmatched bases: 2. The repertoire was sequenced with immunoSEQ multiplex PCR; TCRdb's copy has only in-frame clones and lacks some. The sample contains 150,000 to 200,000 clones, 86% of which appear only once. V usage is TRBV5-1 and J usage is TRBJ2-2, with 9 bases identical to TRBD2. This clonotype was obtained from a woman in her twenties or thirties with active or convalescent COVID-19. The sequencing sample was made of peripheral blood. In DNA, the CDR3 is TGCGCCAGCAGCTTGGGTAGCGGGGGTAACACCGGGGAGCTGTTTTTT. This encodes CASSLGSGGNTGELFF.